These 27 T cell receptor beta chains originate from one sample sequenced in a study of blood T cell repertoires in COVID-19. The table came from immunoSEQ multiplex PCR; TCRdb's copy has only in-frame clones and leaves some out. Found here are 250,000 to 300,000 clones, 60% to 75% of them singletons; the top ten hold 3.3%. Sequenced: peripheral blood. Every receptor here comes from a woman of 80 years or more with acute or convalescent COVID-19.

The chain joins TRBV7-8 to TRBJ1-4, with unresolved D. The V gene's germline CDR1 is SGHVS and CDR2 FQNEAQ. V lost 2 bases to trimming and J lost 0 bases, with 7 bases between them. This CDR3 has 15 amino acids. CDR3 in DNA: TGTGCCAGCAGCTTAAGGGAGCCAACTAATGAAAAACTGTTTTTT. Translated: CASSLREPTNEKLFF. The full variable domain, with the rest looked up from reference TRBV7-8 and TRBJ1-4, is GAGVSQSPRYKVAKRGQDVALRCDPISGHVSLFWYQQALGQGPEFLTYFQNEAQLDKSGLPSDRFFAERPEGSVSTLKIQRTQQEDSAVYLCASSLREPTNEKLFFGSGTQLSVL.

The chain joins TRBV6-1 to TRBJ1-2, with D perhaps TRBD1 (5 bases). The length of the CDR3 is 13 residues. V lost 2 bases to trimming and J lost 8 bases, with 12 bases between them. Germline V lookup: CDR1 MNHNS, CDR2 SASEGT. The CDR3 nucleotides read TGTGCCAGCAGTGAATTTGGCGGGGCGGGCTACACCTTC. Protein: CASSEFGGAGYTF.

This clone was seen at least ten times. The chain carries TRBV27 and TRBJ2-7; TRBD2 agrees at 7 bases. Germline trimming cut 7 bases from V and 3 bases from J; bases unmatched to any gene: 6. There are 13 residues in the CDR3. Germline loops: CDR1 MNHEY, CDR2 SMNVEV (reference sequence). The chain's CDR3 is CASTSSGRYEQYF. CDR3 sequence (DNA): TGTGCCAGCACTAGTAGCGGGCGCTACGAGCAGTACTTC.

V and J are TRBV27 and TRBJ2-5; D gene uncertain. The CDR3 is 12 amino acids. Germline loops: CDR1 MNHEY, CDR2 SMNVEV (reference sequence). With 8 bases removed from V and 0 bases from J, the gap between germline ends came to 7 bases. CDR3 nucleotides: TGTGCCAGCTCACAGAACCAAGAGACCCAGTACTTC. Residues: CASSQNQETQYF.

There are a few counts of this clone. The J gene is TRBJ2-7, the V gene TRBV2, with 9 nucleotides matching TRBD1. The V gene end was trimmed by 7 bases and the J gene end by 5 bases; junction bases not matched to a gene: 9. This CDR3 contains 14 residues. Per germline, CDR1 SNHLY and CDR2 FYNNEI. The CDR3 DNA sequence: TGTGCCAGCACCCAGCCGGGACAGGGAAACGAGCAGTACTTC. Its translation is CASTQPGQGNEQYF.

The chain carries TRBV6-6 and TRBJ2-7; TRBD1 agrees at 12 bases. CDR1 MNHNY and CDR2 SVGAGI come from the germline V gene (reference sequence). The CDR3 is 13 amino acids. The V gene end was trimmed by 6 bases and the J gene end by 9 bases; junction bases not matched to a gene: 6. The CDR3, as DNA: TGTGCCAGCAGACCGGGACAGGGGGCCCGGCAGTACTTC. This translates into CASRPGQGARQYF.

The chain couples TRBV7-2 to TRBJ1-2, with TRBD1 as a possible D gene (6 bases). Germline V gene sequence: CDR1 SGHTA, CDR2 FQGNSA. The CDR3 loop spans 14 amino acids. Trimming removed 5 bases from V and 6 bases from J, with 16 bases in between. In nucleotides, the CDR3 is TGTGCCAGCAGCGCACAGGGTAAGGTCGATGGCTACACCTTC. Encoded protein: CASSAQGKVDGYTF.

This clone was observed a few times. This chain links TRBV6-5 with TRBJ2-5; the match to TRBD1 covers 9 bases. The CDR3 has 14 amino acids. Germline V gene sequence: CDR1 MNHEY, CDR2 SVGAGI. V dropped 6 bases and J dropped 7; count of bases not matched to a gene: 9. In DNA, the CDR3 is TGTGCCAGCAGACTTCCGGGACAGGGTTCGACCCAGTACTTC. This encodes CASRLPGQGSTQYF.

The chain combines TRBV29-1 with TRBJ1-2, with TRBD1 identical over 10 bases. From germline, CDR1 is SQVTM and CDR2 ANQGSEA. The CDR3 runs to 13 residues. V lost 3 bases and J lost 4; bases outside the gene matches: 2. The CDR3 region has the DNA TGCAGCGTTGAGGGACAGGGGTTCTATGGCTACACCTTC. Amino acid sequence: CSVEGQGFYGYTF.

This clone was seen just once. V and J are TRBV4-2 and TRBJ2-5, with 9 bases that match TRBD1. Germline assignment: CDR1 LGHNA and CDR2 YNFKEQ. CDR3 size: 18 residues. V gave up 0 bases and J gave up 2 bases; unmatched junction bases: 10. CDR3 sequence reads: CASSQDPWRDRAQETQYF. The CDR3 nucleotides are TGTGCCAGCAGCCAAGATCCATGGAGGGACAGGGCTCAAGAGACCCAGTACTTC.

V is TRBV6-4 and J is TRBJ1-2, with D unclear. Looked up from germline, CDR1 is MRHNA and CDR2 is SNTAGT. The germline V and J ends were trimmed by 2 bases and 4 bases, with 8 bases remaining between them. The CDR3 runs 13 residues. The CDR3 sequence is CASSDTGFYGYTF. The CDR3 DNA sequence: TGTGCCAGCAGTGACACGGGGTTCTATGGCTACACCTTC.

The chain combines TRBV19 with TRBJ1-6; TRBD1 is a possible D gene (6 bases). The CDR3 length is 15 residues. Between the trimmed V and J ends, which lost 7 bases and 9 bases, there was a span of 19 bases. Germline CDR1 reads LNHDA; CDR2 reads SQIVND (reference sequence). The CDR3: CASTNRGAAASPLHF. DNA for the CDR3: TGTGCCAGTACCAACCGGGGGGCGGCAGCTTCACCCCTCCACTTT. Complete variable domain (other parts from reference TRBV19 and TRBJ1-6): DGGITQSPKYLFRKEGQNVTLSCEQNLNHDAMYWYRQDPGQGLRLIYYSQIVNDFQKGDIAEGYSVSREKKESFPLTVTSAQKNPTAFYLCASTNRGAAASPLHFGNGTRLTVT.

This chain links TRBV4-3 with TRBJ2-5; 8 nucleotides match TRBD2. From germline, CDR1 is LGHNA and CDR2 YSLEER. The CDR3 is made up of 18 amino acids. The V segment lost 0 bases and the J segment 2 bases; nucleotides outside the gene matches: 11. CDR3 nucleotides: TGCGCCAGCAGCCAAGAGATCAGGCGGGGGGCCGGGCAAGAGACCCAGTACTTC. This codes for CASSQEIRRGAGQETQYF.

This sequence joins TRBV11-2 and TRBJ1-4, with a tentative D call TRBD1 (5 bases). Trimming pared 3 bases from V and 7 bases from J, leaving 9 bases between. The CDR3 is made up of 13 amino acids. Germline V gives CDR1 SGHAT, CDR2 FQNNGV. The CDR3 coding sequence is TGTGCCAGCAGCTTGTCCGGGGGTGAAAAACTGTTTTTT. As protein: CASSLSGGEKLFF.

The chain joins TRBV3-1 (or the pseudogene TRBV3-2) to TRBJ1-1; the D is unclear. Trimming removed 3 bases from V and 3 bases from J, with 14 bases in between. CDR1 and CDR2 (germline): LGHDT, YNNKEL (reference sequence). The CDR3 covers 15 residues. The CDR3: CASSQGGLVHTEAFF. CDR3 in DNA: TGTGCCAGCAGCCAGGGAGGGCTGGTACACACTGAAGCTTTCTTT.

V and J are TRBV7-8 and TRBJ1-5; tentatively, D is TRBD1 (6 bases). The CDR3 contains 14 residues. Germline CDR1 SGHVS, CDR2 FQNEAQ. V lost 5 bases and J 3 bases, leaving 11 bases between the germline ends. CDR3 DNA sequence: TGTGCCAGCAGCCCGTGGACAGCCAATCAGCCCCAGCATTTT. Translated, it gives CASSPWTANQPQHF. The complete variable domain, with remaining parts taken from reference TRBV7-8 and TRBJ1-5, reads GAGVSQSPRYKVAKRGQDVALRCDPISGHVSLFWYQQALGQGPEFLTYFQNEAQLDKSGLPSDRFFAERPEGSVSTLKIQRTQQEDSAVYLCASSPWTANQPQHFGDGTRLSIL.

On this clone itself: Other DNA sequences of this sample code for an identical CDR3. The chain links TRBV30 to TRBJ2-2; 9 bases fit TRBD2. The ends lost 3 bases at V and 1 base at J; junction bases unmatched: 0. Germline-derived CDR1 and CDR2 are GTSNPN and SVGIG (reference sequence). This CDR3 is built from 14 residues. This CDR3 is CAWRTSGNTGELFF. CDR3 DNA sequence: TGTGCCTGGAGGACTAGCGGGAACACCGGGGAGCTGTTTTTT.

V is TRBV9 and J is TRBJ1-2, with 8 bases fitting TRBD1. CDR1 and CDR2 (germline): SGDLS, YYNGEE. Unmatched junction bases numbered 14, after V lost 3 bases and J lost 7 bases. The CDR3 is 16 amino acids. Here the CDR3 reads CASSARTGLGVGGYTF. The CDR3 DNA follows: TGTGCCAGCAGCGCCCGGACAGGGCTCGGGGTGGGTGGCTACACCTTC.

The rearrangement uses TRBV5-1 and TRBJ1-1; D ambiguous. Trimming took off 5 bases at V and 1 base at J, with 9 bases between the two ends. There are 13 residues in the CDR3. The germline V gene encodes CDR1 SGHRS and CDR2 YFSETQ. The CDR3 reads CASRSPGNTEAFF. CDR3 DNA sequence: TGCGCCAGCAGGAGCCCCGGGAACACTGAAGCTTTCTTT.

The chain recombines TRBV6-5 with TRBJ2-7; no clear D. The CDR3 runs 15 residues. CDR1 is MNHEY and CDR2 is SVGAGI in the germline V gene. V lost 0 bases, J lost 0 bases, and 9 bases lay in between. In DNA, the CDR3 is TGTGCCAGCAGTTACTCTCGGGTGAGCTCCTACGAGCAGTACTTC. Translating it yields CASSYSRVSSYEQYF.

The rearrangement uses TRBV5-1 and TRBJ1-1; TRBD1 matches 7 bases. V shed 4 bases and J 7 bases; nucleotides not matched to a gene: 10. CDR1 is SGHRS and CDR2 is YFSETQ in the germline V gene. This CDR3 is built from 14 residues. The CDR3 sequence: CASSQGGGGGEAFF. CDR3 DNA sequence: TGCGCCAGCAGCCAGGGGGGTGGCGGCGGTGAAGCTTTCTTT.

This clone was detected only a few times. This CDR3 is also generated by other DNA sequences in the sample. The chain employs TRBV2 and TRBJ1-2; 7 positions agree with TRBD1. Trimming took 3 bases from V and 0 from J; bases not matched to a gene: 1. Germline lookup yields CDR1 SNHLY and CDR2 FYNNEI. This CDR3 spans 14 amino acids. The CDR3 sequence: CASSEQGANYGYTF. CDR3 DNA sequence: TGTGCCAGCAGTGAGCAGGGGGCTAACTATGGCTACACCTTC.

This chain uses TRBV29-1 with TRBJ1-5; no reliable D call. CDR3 length: 12 amino acids. Germline V gene data show CDR1 as SQVTM and CDR2 as ANQGSEA. V lost 8 bases, J lost 1 base, and 9 bases lay in between. The CDR3 sequence is CSPVASNQPQHF. The CDR3 nucleotides read TGCAGCCCCGTAGCGAGCAATCAGCCCCAGCATTTT.

This clone appeared a single time. The CDR3 loop reads CASRRLDTSYEQYF. In nucleotides, the CDR3 is TGTGCCAGCAGGAGATTAGACACTTCCTACGAGCAGTACTTC. The chain employs TRBV27 and TRBJ2-7; D is undetermined. V lost 6 bases and J lost 1, with 13 bases in between. Germline CDR1 and CDR2: MNHEY and SMNVEV (reference sequence). The CDR3 runs to 14 residues.

The V call is TRBV6-5, the J call TRBJ1-1; 9 nucleotides line up with TRBD1. The CDR3 length is 13 residues. J gave up 4 bases and V 6 bases, and 3 bases lay outside the gene matches. Germline-derived CDR1 and CDR2 are MNHEY and SVGAGI. DNA of the CDR3: TGTGCCAGCAGGGGACAGGGTGGCACTGAAGCTTTCTTT. It encodes CASRGQGGTEAFF.

The chain couples TRBV5-6 to TRBJ1-2; 9 bases line up with TRBD1. The CDR3 runs 17 residues. J lost 0 bases, V lost 0 bases, and 6 bases had no gene match. Per the germline V gene, CDR1 is SGHDT and CDR2 is YYEEEE. The CDR3 sequence: CASSLATGGASNYGYTF. The CDR3 DNA reads TGTGCCAGCAGCTTGGCGACAGGGGGTGCATCTAACTATGGCTACACCTTC.

In its sample, this clone was seen a few times. This chain joins TRBV5-6 and TRBJ2-1; 10 bases match TRBD2. The CDR3 is 17 residues long. Germline-derived CDR1 and CDR2 are SGHDT and YYEEEE. After removal of 0 bases from V and 6 bases from J, the junction contained 9 bases not matched to a gene. The CDR3 protein is CASSLARLAGDGNEQFF. For the CDR3, the DNA is TGTGCCAGCAGCTTGGCGAGGCTAGCGGGAGATGGCAATGAGCAGTTCTTC. The complete variable domain, with remaining parts taken from reference TRBV5-6 and TRBJ2-1, reads DAGVTQSPTHLIKTRGQQVTLRCSPKSGHDTVSWYQQALGQGPQFIFQYYEEEERQRGNFPDRFSGHQFPNYSSELNVNALLLGDSALYLCASSLARLAGDGNEQFFGPGTRLTVL.